Below are 17 T cell receptor beta chains sequenced from a single sample in a study of shared clonotypes between healthy human individuals. Produced via immunoSEQ multiplex PCR; TCRdb's table is partial and in-frame only. The repertoire holds 650,000 to 700,000 clones, with about 90% as singletons. The sequencing sample was made of memory CD8+ T cells from PBMCs. Subset denoted: CD45RO+ cells pooled with CCR7-negative TemRA cells. The source of these receptors is a man in his late teens or twenties in good health. Some clones in this sample may be carry-over from other donors' samples.

This chain joins TRBV19 and TRBJ2-1; D possibly corresponds to TRBD1 (5 bases). Trimming cost V 1 base and J 3 bases, with 10 bases left between them. The germline CDR1 and CDR2 sequences are LNHDA and SQIVND (reference sequence). The CDR3 length is 15 residues. CDR3 bases: TGTGCCAGTAGTATAGGCAGGGCCGACTACAATGAGCAGTTCTTC. Translated, it gives CASSIGRADYNEQFF.

The rearrangement joins TRBV6-5 to TRBJ2-1; 10 bases map to TRBD2. V was clipped by 5 bases and J by 8 bases; unmatched bases: 9. Germline loops: CDR1 MNHEY, CDR2 SVGAGI. The CDR3 has 15 amino acids. Here the CDR3 reads CASSRGKREGHEQFF. The DNA of the CDR3 is TGTGCCAGCAGTCGGGGGAAGCGGGAGGGCCATGAGCAGTTCTTC.

The V gene is TRBV7-3, the J gene TRBJ1-4, with D tentatively TRBD1 (5 bases). Germline loops: CDR1 SGHTA, CDR2 FQGTGA. This CDR3 is built from 15 residues. Trimming cost V 0 bases and J 3 bases, with 8 bases left between them. The CDR3 here is CASSLTGGANEKLFF. The CDR3 coding sequence is TGTGCCAGCAGCTTAACGGGAGGGGCTAATGAAAAACTGTTTTTT.

This clone was detected a few times. V gene TRBV2 combines with J gene TRBJ2-7, with D unresolved. Germline V gene sequence: CDR1 SNHLY, CDR2 FYNNEI. Between the trimmed V and J ends, which lost 4 bases and 2 bases, there was a span of 9 bases. The CDR3 spans 13 residues. For the CDR3, the DNA is TGTGCCAGCAGTGGAGGACGTACCTACGAGCAGTACTTC. Translation gives CASSGGRTYEQYF.

This chain joins TRBV7-2 and TRBJ1-2; 11 positions agree with TRBD1. CDR1 is SGHTA, CDR2 FQGNSA, per germline. The CDR3 is 16 residues long. Trimming cost V 4 bases and J 5 bases; bases outside gene matches: 9. For the CDR3, the DNA is TGTGCCAGCAGCTCCTATCGGACAGGGGGCTTGTATGGCTACACCTTC. It encodes CASSSYRTGGLYGYTF.

On this clone itself: Other DNA sequences from this sample encode an identical CDR3 as well. V gene TRBV30 combines with J gene TRBJ1-1, with TRBD1 matching 7 bases. CDR1 and CDR2 from the germline V gene are GTSNPN and SVGIG (reference sequence). Germline trimming cut 0 bases from V and 5 bases from J; bases unmatched to any gene: 9. The CDR3 sequence is 15 residues long. The CDR3, as DNA: TGTGCCTGGAGTGTACCTGGCAGGGGGATAACTGAAGCTTTCTTT. The encoded protein is CAWSVPGRGITEAFF.

The V call is TRBV29-1, the J call TRBJ2-1; weak D call: TRBD2 (5 bases). The germline V gene encodes CDR1 SQVTM and CDR2 ANQGSEA. V was clipped by 6 bases and J by 14 bases, with 17 bases between them. The CDR3 runs 11 residues. CDR3 region: CSVTHKGREFF. CDR3 bases: TGCAGCGTAACACATAAAGGGCGGGAGTTCTTC.

V gene TRBV6-1 combines with J gene TRBJ2-7; maybe TRBD2 (5 bases). V dropped 1 base and J dropped 3 bases, with 13 bases sitting between them. Germline lookup yields CDR1 MNHNS and CDR2 SASEGT. This CDR3 comprises 15 residues. Written as DNA, the CDR3 is TGTGCCAGCAGTGAAGAGGTTGGGAGTTTCTACGAGCAGTACTTC. Encoded protein: CASSEEVGSFYEQYF.

This clone was seen only a few times. The chain links TRBV6-5 to TRBJ2-2; the D is unclear. This CDR3 is built from 13 residues. The V gene's germline CDR1 is MNHEY and CDR2 SVGAGI. V lost 6 bases, J lost 3 bases, and 8 bases lay in between. Here the CDR3 DNA reads TGTGCCAGCAGCCCGAGGTACACCGGGGAGCTGTTTTTT. Amino acid sequence: CASSPRYTGELFF.

This clone is a singleton in its sample. V is TRBV7-9 and J is TRBJ2-7; 7 positions agree with TRBD1. The V segment lost 3 bases and the J segment 4 bases; nucleotides outside the gene matches: 3. The CDR3 loop spans 13 amino acids. The germline gives CDR1 SEHNR, CDR2 FQNEAQ (reference sequence). CDR3 loop: CASSLGDRYEQYF. In DNA, the CDR3 is TGTGCCAGCAGCTTGGGGGACAGATACGAGCAGTACTTC.

The chain is built from TRBV28 and TRBJ2-7, with D perhaps matching TRBD2 (6 bases). CDR1 is MDHEN, CDR2 SYDVKM, per germline. V was shortened by 5 bases and J by 2 bases, with 13 bases between the two germline ends. The CDR3 spans 14 residues. CDR3 sequence: CASSEPGATYEQYF. In DNA, the CDR3 is TGTGCCAGCAGTGAGCCGGGAGCGACCTACGAGCAGTACTTC.

The gene calls are TRBV5-6 and TRBJ2-1; 8 bases are shared with TRBD2. The CDR3 has 16 residues. Unmatched junction bases numbered 10, after V lost 6 bases and J lost 2 bases. From germline, CDR1 is SGHDT and CDR2 YYEEEE. The DNA for the CDR3 is TGTGCCAGCACCCCTCTAGCGGGTGAGCCCTACAATGAGCAGTTCTTC. Protein sequence: CASTPLAGEPYNEQFF.

This chain joins TRBV6-5 and TRBJ2-1, with D possibly matching TRBD2 (6 bases). The CDR3 has 15 amino acids. Germline CDR1 MNHEY, CDR2 SVGAGI. V lost 4 bases and J lost 4, with 14 bases in between. CDR3 DNA: TGTGCCAGCAGTTCCCTCGGGACTGGGTACAATGAGCAGTTCTTC. It yields the protein CASSSLGTGYNEQFF.

This clone was counted only a few times. The J gene is TRBJ1-1, the V gene TRBV6-5; maybe TRBD1 (6 bases). V was pared by 3 bases and J by 2 bases, with 10 bases between. The CDR3 spans 14 residues. Germline V gene sequence: CDR1 MNHEY, CDR2 SVGAGI. The CDR3 DNA reads TGTGCCAGCAGTTATTACAGGGTTAACACTGAAGCTTTCTTT. As protein: CASSYYRVNTEAFF.

The gene calls are TRBV5-1 and TRBJ2-2; the D call may be TRBD1 or TRBD2 (5 bases each). Germline CDR1 and CDR2: SGHRS and YFSETQ. This CDR3 region has 17 residues. Trimming removed 2 bases from V and 6 bases from J, with 20 bases in between. The CDR3 DNA follows: TGCGCCAGCAGCTTTGAGAGGGGTTTCTCCGGGGCCGGGGAGCTGTTTTTT. Protein product: CASSFERGFSGAGELFF.

The DNA of the CDR3 is TGTGCTAGTGGTTTGATCCCCGCCACTAGCGGGCTTTACAATGAGCAGTTCTTC. This translates into CASGLIPATSGLYNEQFF. The rearrangement joins TRBV12-5 to TRBJ2-1, with TRBD2 identical over 9 bases. V gave up 2 bases and J gave up 4 bases; unmatched junction bases: 12. There are 18 residues in the CDR3. CDR1 and CDR2 (germline): LGHNT, FRNRAP.

The chain has TRBV27 and TRBJ2-7; 8 bases map to TRBD1. This CDR3 comprises 15 residues. After removal of 6 bases from V and 6 bases from J, the junction contained 13 bases not matched to a gene. Germline V gives CDR1 MNHEY, CDR2 SMNVEV (reference sequence). As DNA, the CDR3 is TGTGCCAGCAGCCCGGGGGCAGGGGGCTATCGCGAGCAGTACTTC. Protein sequence: CASSPGAGGYREQYF.